This is a list of T cell receptor beta chains from one sample in a study of response to subunit inactivated influenza vaccine. MiXCR was run by TCRdb on the RT-PCR reads, yielding one entry per CDR3 protein. The sample has more than 700,000 distinct CDR3 sequences; 21% are singletons. The sample in question was PBMCs from blood, obtained about 5 days after vaccination. Receptors were obtained from a man aged 50 to 60 who received an inactivated influenza vaccine. Each CDR3 is given without its conserved first and last residue. D genes are given only for firm matches.

v_call	d_call	j_call	cdr3_aa
TRBV7-8	-	TRBJ2-6	ASSLALPLGPGANVLT
TRBV20-1	-	TRBJ1-2	SARDPGWGDGYT
TRBV20-1	-	TRBJ2-7	SASLEQY
TRBV10-3	-	TRBJ2-3	AISESRGGDTQY
TRBV7-2	-	TRBJ2-3	ASSLLARWTDTQY
TRBV10-2	TRBD1	TRBJ1-2	ASSETDRGGYT
TRBV7-9	-	TRBJ1-4	ASSTFQGNEKLF
TRBV6-5	TRBD2	TRBJ2-5	ASSYSSGGGETQY
TRBV4-3	-	TRBJ1-3	ASSQELAWGNTIY
TRBV7-9	TRBD1	TRBJ2-1	ASSTMRQGGRDEQF
TRBV19	-	TRBJ2-7	ASSGSGPYEQY
TRBV12-3/TRBV12-4	-	TRBJ2-7	ASSLGVGEWYEQY
TRBV11-2	-	TRBJ2-4	ASPKMGKNIQY
TRBV7-9	-	TRBJ2-3	ASSFKGPDTQY
TRBV9	-	TRBJ2-7	ASSVLRRDSFYEQY
TRBV12-3/TRBV12-4	TRBD2	TRBJ2-2	ASMLAGGPLGELF
TRBV12-3/TRBV12-4	-	TRBJ2-2	ASSWAGTANTGELF
TRBV20-1	-	TRBJ1-1	SAATGSMNTEAF
TRBV12-3/TRBV12-4	-	TRBJ2-1	ASSLLEGALYNEQF
TRBV28	-	TRBJ2-7	AIGTAHYEQY
TRBV25-1	-	TRBJ2-3	ASSISPDTQY
TRBV4-3	-	TRBJ2-1	ASSQIAYNEQF
TRBV6-2/TRBV6-3	-	TRBJ2-7	ASSSRFRDKGHYEQY
TRBV20-1	-	TRBJ2-1	SASWHLSSYNEQF
TRBV10-3	-	TRBJ2-1	AISESQLAPSSYNEQF
TRBV20-1	TRBD2	TRBJ2-3	SATTGGSTDTQY
TRBV5-1	TRBD2	TRBJ2-5	ASSFPSGGLQETQY
TRBV5-1	-	TRBJ1-3	ASSLSYVIPVNSGNTIY
TRBV6-1	-	TRBJ2-1	ASSAMLGTTYNEQF
TRBV6-1	TRBD1	TRBJ1-4	ASSGTGTGEKLF
TRBV20-1	-	TRBJ1-6	SASSVSPLH
TRBV7-2	-	TRBJ2-5	ASSREGGQETQY
TRBV5-1	-	TRBJ1-1	ASSLDGRASMNTEAF
TRBV10-2	-	TRBJ2-3	ASSEARRPIPTDTQY